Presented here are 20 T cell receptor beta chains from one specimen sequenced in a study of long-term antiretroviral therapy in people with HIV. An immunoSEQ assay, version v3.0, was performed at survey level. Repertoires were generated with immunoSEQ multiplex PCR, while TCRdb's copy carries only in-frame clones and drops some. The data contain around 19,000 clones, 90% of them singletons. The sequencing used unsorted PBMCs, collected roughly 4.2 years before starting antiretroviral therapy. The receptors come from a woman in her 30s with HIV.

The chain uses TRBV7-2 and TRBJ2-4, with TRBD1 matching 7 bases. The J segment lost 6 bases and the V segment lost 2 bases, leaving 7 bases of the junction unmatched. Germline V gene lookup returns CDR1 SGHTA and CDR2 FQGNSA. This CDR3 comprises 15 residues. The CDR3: CASSLKGGAGNIQYF. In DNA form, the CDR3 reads TGTGCCAGCAGCTTAAAAGGGGGCGCCGGAAACATTCAGTACTTC.

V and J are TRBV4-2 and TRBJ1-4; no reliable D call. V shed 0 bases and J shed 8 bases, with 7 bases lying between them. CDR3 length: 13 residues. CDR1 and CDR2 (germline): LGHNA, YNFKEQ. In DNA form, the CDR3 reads TGTGCCAGCAGCCAAGATCTACGAGAAAAACTGTTTTTT. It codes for CASSQDLREKLFF.

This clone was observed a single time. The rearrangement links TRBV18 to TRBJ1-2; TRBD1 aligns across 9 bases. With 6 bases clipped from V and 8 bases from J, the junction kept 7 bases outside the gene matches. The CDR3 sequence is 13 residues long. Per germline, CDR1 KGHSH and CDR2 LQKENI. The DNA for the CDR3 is TGTGCCAGCTCTTCGGGACAGGGTAGGGGCTACACCTTC. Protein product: CASSSGQGRGYTF.

CDR3 amino acids: CASRPGTETYEQYF. CDR3 bases: TGTGCCAGCAGACCCGGGACAGAGACCTACGAGCAGTACTTC. This chain uses TRBV7-6 with TRBJ2-7; the match to TRBD1 covers 7 bases. The CDR3 contains 14 residues. Germline V gives CDR1 SGHVS, CDR2 FNYEAQ. Trimming cost V 6 bases and J 2 bases; bases outside gene matches: 7. Based on the CDR3 plus reference TRBV7-6 and TRBJ2-7, the full variable domain is GAGVSQSPRYKVTKRGQDVALRCDPISGHVSLYWYRQALGQGPEFLTYFNYEAQQDKSGLPNDRFSAERPEGSISTLTIQRTEQRDSAMYRCASRPGTETYEQYFGPGTRLTVT.

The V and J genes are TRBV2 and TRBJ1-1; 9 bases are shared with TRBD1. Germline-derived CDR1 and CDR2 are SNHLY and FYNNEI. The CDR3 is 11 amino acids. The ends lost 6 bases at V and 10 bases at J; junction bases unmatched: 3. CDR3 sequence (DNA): TGTGCCAGCAGCCGGGACAGGGTAGCTTTCTTT. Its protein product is CASSRDRVAFF.

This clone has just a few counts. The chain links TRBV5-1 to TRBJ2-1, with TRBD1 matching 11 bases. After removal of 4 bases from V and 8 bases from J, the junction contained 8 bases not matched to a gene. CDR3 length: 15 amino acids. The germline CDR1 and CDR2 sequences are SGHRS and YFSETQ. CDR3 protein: CASSRRGQGVDEQFF. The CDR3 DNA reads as TGCGCCAGCAGCCGGCGGGGACAGGGGGTCGATGAGCAGTTCTTC.

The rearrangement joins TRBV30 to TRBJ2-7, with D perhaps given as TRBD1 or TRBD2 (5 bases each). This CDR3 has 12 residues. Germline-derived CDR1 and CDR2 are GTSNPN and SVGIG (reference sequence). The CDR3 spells CGGSGSSYEQYF. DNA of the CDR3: TGTGGGGGCAGCGGAAGCTCCTACGAGCAGTACTTC.

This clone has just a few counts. In nucleotides, the CDR3 is TGTGCCCGGAAGGAAGGGCAGGGAGGGTATGGCTACACCTTC. Translation gives CARKEGQGGYGYTF. This chain links TRBV30 with TRBJ1-2; maybe TRBD1 (5 bases). There are 14 residues in the CDR3. Trimming pared 8 bases from V and 5 bases from J, leaving 21 bases between. Germline assignment: CDR1 GTSNPN and CDR2 SVGIG (reference sequence).

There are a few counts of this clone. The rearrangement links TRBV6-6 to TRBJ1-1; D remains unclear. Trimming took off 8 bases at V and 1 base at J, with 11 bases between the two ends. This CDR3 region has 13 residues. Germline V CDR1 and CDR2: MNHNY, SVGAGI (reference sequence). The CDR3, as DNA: TGTGCCAGCGGCCTGAAGACGAACACTGAAGCTTTCTTT. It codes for CASGLKTNTEAFF.

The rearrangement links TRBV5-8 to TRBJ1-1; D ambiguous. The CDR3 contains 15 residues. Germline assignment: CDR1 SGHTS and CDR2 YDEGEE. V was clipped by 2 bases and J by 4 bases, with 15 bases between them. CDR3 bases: TGTGCCAGCAGCTTCGGCGGGGAGGTGGGCACTGAAGCTTTCTTT. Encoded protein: CASSFGGEVGTEAFF.

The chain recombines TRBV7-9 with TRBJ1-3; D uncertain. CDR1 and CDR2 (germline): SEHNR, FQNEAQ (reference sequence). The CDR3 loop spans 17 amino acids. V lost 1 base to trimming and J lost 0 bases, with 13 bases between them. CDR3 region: CASSLERARHSGNTIYF. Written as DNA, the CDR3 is TGTGCCAGCAGCTTAGAAAGGGCCCGCCACTCTGGAAACACCATATATTTT.

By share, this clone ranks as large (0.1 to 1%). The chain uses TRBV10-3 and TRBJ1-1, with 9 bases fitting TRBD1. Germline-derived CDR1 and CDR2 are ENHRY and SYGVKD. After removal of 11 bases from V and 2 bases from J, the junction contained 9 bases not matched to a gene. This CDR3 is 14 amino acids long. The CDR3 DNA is TGTGCCTCAACAGGGGGCCCCCTTAACACTGAAGCTTTCTTT. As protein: CASTGGPLNTEAFF.

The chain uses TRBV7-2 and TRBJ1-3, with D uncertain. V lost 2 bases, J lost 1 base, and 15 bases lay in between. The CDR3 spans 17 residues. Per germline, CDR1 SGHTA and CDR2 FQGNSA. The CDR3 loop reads CASSLFTGWSSGNTIYF. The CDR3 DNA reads TGTGCCAGCAGCTTATTCACGGGGTGGTCTTCTGGAAACACCATATATTTT.

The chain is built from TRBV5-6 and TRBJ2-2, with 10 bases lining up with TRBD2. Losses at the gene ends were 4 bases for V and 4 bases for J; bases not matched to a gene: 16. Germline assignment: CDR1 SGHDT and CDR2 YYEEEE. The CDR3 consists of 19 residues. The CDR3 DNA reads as TGTGCCAGCAGCCTGGGGGTCTTGCTAGCGGGGGACCCCACCGGGGAGCTGTTTTTT. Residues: CASSLGVLLAGDPTGELFF.

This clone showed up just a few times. CDR3: CASSPRVAGASYEQYF. In nucleotides, the CDR3 is TGCGCCAGCAGCCCGCGAGTTGCGGGGGCCTCCTACGAGCAGTACTTC. The V call is TRBV4-3, the J call TRBJ2-7, with D maybe TRBD2 (7 bases). Germline V CDR1 and CDR2: LGHNA, YSLEER. With 4 bases removed from V and 0 bases from J, the gap between germline ends came to 16 bases. The CDR3 extends over 16 amino acids.

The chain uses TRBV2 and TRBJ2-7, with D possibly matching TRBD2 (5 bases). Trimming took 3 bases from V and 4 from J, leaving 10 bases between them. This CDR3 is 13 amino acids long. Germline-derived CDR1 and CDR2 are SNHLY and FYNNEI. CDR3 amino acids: CASSDSVAYEQYF. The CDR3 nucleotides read TGTGCCAGCAGTGACTCGGTAGCGTACGAGCAGTACTTC. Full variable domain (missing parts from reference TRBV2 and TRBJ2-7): EPEVTQTPSHQVTQMGQEVILRCVPISNHLYFYWYRQILGQKVEFLVSFYNNEISEKSEIFDDQFSVERPDGSNFTLKIRSTKLEDSAMYFCASSDSVAYEQYFGPGTRLTVT.

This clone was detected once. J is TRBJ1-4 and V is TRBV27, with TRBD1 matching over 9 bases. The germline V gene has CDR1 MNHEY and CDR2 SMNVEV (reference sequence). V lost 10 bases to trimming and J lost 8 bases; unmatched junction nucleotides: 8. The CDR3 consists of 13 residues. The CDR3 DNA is TGTGCCATCCGGGACAGGGAGGGCGAAAAACTGTTTTTT. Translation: CAIRDREGEKLFF. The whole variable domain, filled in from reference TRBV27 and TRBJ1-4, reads EAQVTQNPRYLITVTGKKLTVTCSQNMNHEYMSWYRQDPGLGLRQIYYSMNVEVTDKGDVPEGYKVSRKEKRNFPLILESPSPNQTSLYFCAIRDREGEKLFFGSGTQLSVL.

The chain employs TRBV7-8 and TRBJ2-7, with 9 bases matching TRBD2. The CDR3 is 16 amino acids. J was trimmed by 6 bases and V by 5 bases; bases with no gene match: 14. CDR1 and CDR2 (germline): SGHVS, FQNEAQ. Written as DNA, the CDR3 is TGTGCCAGCAGCCCCACTGGGGCGGGGGGGCAATCCGAGCAGTACTTC. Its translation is CASSPTGAGGQSEQYF.

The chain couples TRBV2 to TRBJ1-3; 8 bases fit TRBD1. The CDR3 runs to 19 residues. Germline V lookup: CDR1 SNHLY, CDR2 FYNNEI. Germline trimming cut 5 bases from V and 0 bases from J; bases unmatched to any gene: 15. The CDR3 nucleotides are TGTGCCAGCAGTCTAACGACAGGGGACTACACCCTCTCTGGAAACACCATATATTTT. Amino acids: CASSLTTGDYTLSGNTIYF.

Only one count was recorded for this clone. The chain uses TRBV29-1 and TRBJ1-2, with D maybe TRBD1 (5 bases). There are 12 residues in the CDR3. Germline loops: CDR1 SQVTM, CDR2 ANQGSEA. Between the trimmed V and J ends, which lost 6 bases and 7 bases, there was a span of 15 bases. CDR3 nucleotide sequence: TGCAGCGTCAAAAGGCAGGGCCGTGGCTACACCTTC. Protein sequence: CSVKRQGRGYTF. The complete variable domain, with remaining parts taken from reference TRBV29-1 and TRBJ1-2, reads SAVISQKPSRDICQRGTSLTIQCQVDSQVTMMFWYRQQPGQSLTLIATANQGSEATYESGFVIDKFPISRPNLTFSTLTVSNMSPEDSSIYLCSVKRQGRGYTFGSGTRLTVV.